This section outlines one T cell receptor beta chain sequence together with its context. Its recognized antigen is unknown. The input lacks base qualities; no much larger clone sits a single base away. The protocol used for the library was RACE. The sequencer was a NextSeq 500. During library preparation, unique molecular identifiers were attached to individual cDNA molecules so that TCRs could be counted quantitatively and reproducibly. Both TCR alpha and TCR beta chains were sequenced from each blood RNA sample. As for the authors' bioinformatics: The median number of TCRs per sample was 90,000 to 100,000, ranging from about 20,000 to 690,600. V, J and CDR3 annotation of the TCR reads was carried out using the Decombinator software suite. Every sample was subsampled to the same number of TCRs (28,000) for the PS versus PT1 abundance plots. TCRs were defined as expanded if absent before sensitization and observed at least eight times at the 2-week time point. TCRdb reanalyzed the raw reads on its own, using fastp at Q25 for trimming and MiXCR for clone calling, and kept in-frame beta chains. Entries that share a CDR3 protein sequence are merged under the most common genes and DNA. Clone size and V and J calls follow TCRdb, not the original study. The sample table holds about 82,000 distinct CDR3 sequences, of which about an eighth were seen once. The biggest ten clones account for under 6% of the sample.

This specimen belongs to a study of human T cells and chemical hapten exposure (dated by TCRdb to 2020 to 2023). Background on the whole study: For sensitization, 2% DPC in acetone was applied to a roughly 2 cm by roughly 2 cm area of upper inner arm skin. Throughout the approximately 26-week study period, patients were also given weekly therapeutic DPC doses on the scalp. Patch testing on the upper back used Finn chambers containing 0.01% DPC, with scoring done after 6 days according to International Contact Dermatitis Research Group standards. Alopecia areata with under or over 50% scalp involvement, alopecia totalis and alopecia universalis were represented in the patient cohort, which was mostly female. The libraries were sequenced as a pool, and the TCR yield per sample differed mostly because of small variations in library volumes within the pool. Peripheral blood TCR repertoire changes were tracked in vivo in alopecia patients during primary and secondary sensitization to the hapten diphenylcyclopropenone (DPC). Patient blood was sampled pre-sensitization (week 0) and at 2, 6 and about 24 weeks after DPC sensitization. For TCR sequencing, blood came from over 25 alopecia patients at anywhere from one to four time points (pre-sensitization, 2, 6 and 24 weeks). The paper as a whole reports these results and caveats: Patch test score correlated positively with the number of PT1 expanded TCRs, reaching significance at thresholds 8, 16 and 32 but not at 4. Because all patients had alopecia, a presumed autoimmune disease, the immune response of the patients might differ from that of healthy individuals. DPC sensitization did not change how many TCRs were above 1 in 1000 frequency, and no evidence was found of alterations in global repertoire structure. After repeated subsampling, the strength of the expansion versus patch-test correlation and the threshold at which it became significant changed. Significantly more large CDR3 similarity clusters were formed by expanded TCRs than by pre-sensitization or healthy control sets, consistent with antigen-driven responses.

The meaning of the sample's time point label: patch test 3, about 24 weeks after DPC sensitization. According to the study, the label for this sample's treatment or condition signals: therapeutic diphenylcyclopropenone sensitization with weekly scalp DPC. Blood at each patch-test visit was drawn before the patch test was applied. To be eligible, patients had to be aged 18 to 70, diagnosed with alopecia and judged suitable for DPC therapy, while pregnant patients were excluded. Total RNA was isolated from unfractionated whole blood collected in Tempus Blood RNA tubes. The source was whole blood, collected in connection with sensitization to the hapten diphenylcyclopropenone (DPC). This clonotype was sampled from a woman aged 50 to 60 with alopecia areata. Some clones in this sample may be carry-over from other donors' samples.

The CDR3 protein: CSVDRGAFNEQFF. The DNA sequence follows: TGCAGCGTTGATCGGGGGGCCTTCAATGAGCAGTTCTTC. The chain joins TRBV29-1 to TRBJ2-1; a tentative D call is TRBD2 (7 bases match). According to the germline V gene, CDR1 reads SQVTM and CDR2 reads ANQGSEA. The cysteine opens and the phenylalanine closes a CDR3 of 13 amino acids. CDR3 DNA only is kept here, 39 bases in frame from base 1. V is reduced by 3 bases and J by 6 bases, leaving a spacing of 12 bases between them.